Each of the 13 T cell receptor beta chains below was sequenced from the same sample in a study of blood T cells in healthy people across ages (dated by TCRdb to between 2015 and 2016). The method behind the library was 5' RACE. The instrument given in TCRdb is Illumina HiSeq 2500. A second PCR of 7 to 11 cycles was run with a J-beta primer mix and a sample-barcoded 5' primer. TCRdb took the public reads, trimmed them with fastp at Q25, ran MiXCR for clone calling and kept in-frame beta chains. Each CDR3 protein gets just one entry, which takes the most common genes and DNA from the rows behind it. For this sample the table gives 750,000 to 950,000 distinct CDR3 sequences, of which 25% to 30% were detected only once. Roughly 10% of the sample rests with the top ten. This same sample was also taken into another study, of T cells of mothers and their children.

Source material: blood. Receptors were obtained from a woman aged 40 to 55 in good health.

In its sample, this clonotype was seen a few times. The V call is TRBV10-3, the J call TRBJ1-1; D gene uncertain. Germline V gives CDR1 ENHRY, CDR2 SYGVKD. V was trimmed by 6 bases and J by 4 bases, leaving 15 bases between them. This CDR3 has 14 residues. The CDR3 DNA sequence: TGTGCCATCAGGGGAGGAGGGTCGAGCACTGAAGCTTTCTTT. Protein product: CAIRGGGSSTEAFF.

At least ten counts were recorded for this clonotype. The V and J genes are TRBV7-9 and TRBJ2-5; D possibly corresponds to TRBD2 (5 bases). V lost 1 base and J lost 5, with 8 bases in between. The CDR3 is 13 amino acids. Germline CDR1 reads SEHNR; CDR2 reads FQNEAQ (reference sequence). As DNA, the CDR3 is TGTGCCAGCAGCTTAGGGGAGACGGAGACCCAGTACTTC. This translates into CASSLGETETQYF.

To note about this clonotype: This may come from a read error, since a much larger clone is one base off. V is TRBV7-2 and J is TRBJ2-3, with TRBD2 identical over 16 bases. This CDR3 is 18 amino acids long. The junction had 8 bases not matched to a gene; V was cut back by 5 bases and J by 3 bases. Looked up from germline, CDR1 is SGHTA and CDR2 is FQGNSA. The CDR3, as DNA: TGTGCCAGCAGCCATGGGACTAGCGGGGGGGCCTGGACAGATACGCAGTATTTT. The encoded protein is CASSHGTSGGAWTDTQYF.

DNA for the CDR3: TGTGCCAGCAGCCAAGGAACAGGGGCACTGAACACTGAAGCTTTCTTT. Translating it yields CASSQGTGALNTEAFF. The rearrangement links TRBV4-2 to TRBJ1-1, with 7 bases lining up with TRBD1. V lost 1 base and J lost 0; bases outside the gene matches: 5. CDR3 size: 16 residues. In germline, CDR1 is LGHNA, CDR2 YNFKEQ.

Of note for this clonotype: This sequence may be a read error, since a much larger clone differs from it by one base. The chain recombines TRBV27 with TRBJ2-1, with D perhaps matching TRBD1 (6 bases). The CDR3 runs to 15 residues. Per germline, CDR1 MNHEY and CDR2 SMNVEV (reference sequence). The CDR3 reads CASSQATGTYNKQFF. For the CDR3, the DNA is TGTGCCAGCAGCCAAGCGACAGGCACCTACAATAAGCAGTTCTTC.

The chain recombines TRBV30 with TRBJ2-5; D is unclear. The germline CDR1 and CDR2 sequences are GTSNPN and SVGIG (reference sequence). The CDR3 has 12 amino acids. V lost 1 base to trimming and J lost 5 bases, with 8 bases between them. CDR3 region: CAWSDSGETQYF. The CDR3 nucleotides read TGTGCCTGGAGTGACTCTGGGGAGACCCAGTACTTC.

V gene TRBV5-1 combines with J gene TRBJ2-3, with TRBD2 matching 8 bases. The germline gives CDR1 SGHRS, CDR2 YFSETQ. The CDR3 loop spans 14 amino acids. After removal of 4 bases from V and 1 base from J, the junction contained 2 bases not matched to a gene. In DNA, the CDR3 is TGCGCCAGCAGCCGGACTAGCCGCACAGATACGCAGTATTTT. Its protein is CASSRTSRTDTQYF.

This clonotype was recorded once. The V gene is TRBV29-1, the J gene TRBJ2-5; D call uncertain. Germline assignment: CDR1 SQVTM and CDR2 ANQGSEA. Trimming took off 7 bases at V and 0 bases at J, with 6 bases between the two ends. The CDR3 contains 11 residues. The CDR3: CSATYQETQYF. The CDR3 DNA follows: TGCAGCGCGACGTACCAAGAGACCCAGTACTTC.

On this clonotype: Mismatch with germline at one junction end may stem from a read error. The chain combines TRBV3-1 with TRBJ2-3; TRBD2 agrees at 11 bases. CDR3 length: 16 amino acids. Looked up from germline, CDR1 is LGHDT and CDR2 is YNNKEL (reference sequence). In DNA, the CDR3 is TGTGCCAGCAGCCTGGGACTAGCGGTCCGCACGGATACGCAGTATTTT. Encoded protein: CASSLGLAVRTDTQYF.

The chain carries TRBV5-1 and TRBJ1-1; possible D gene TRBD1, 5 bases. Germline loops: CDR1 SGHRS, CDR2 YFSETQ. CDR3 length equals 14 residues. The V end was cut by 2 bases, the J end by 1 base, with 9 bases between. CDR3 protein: CASSLSTGNTEAFF. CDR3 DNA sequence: TGCGCCAGCAGCTTAAGCACAGGGAACACTGAAGCTTTCTTT.

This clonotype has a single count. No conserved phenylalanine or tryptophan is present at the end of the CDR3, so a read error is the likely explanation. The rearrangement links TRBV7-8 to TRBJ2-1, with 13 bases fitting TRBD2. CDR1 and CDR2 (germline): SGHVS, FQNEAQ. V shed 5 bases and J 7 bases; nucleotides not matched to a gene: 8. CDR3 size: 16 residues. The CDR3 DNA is TGTGCCAGCAGCCAGCCGACTAGCGGGGGGAGAAATGAGCAGTTCCTC. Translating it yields CASSQPTSGGRNEQFL.

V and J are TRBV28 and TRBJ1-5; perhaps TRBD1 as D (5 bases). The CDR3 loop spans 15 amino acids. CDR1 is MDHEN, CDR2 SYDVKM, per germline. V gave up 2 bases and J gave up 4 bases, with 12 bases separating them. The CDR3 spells CASSLKGARNQPQHF. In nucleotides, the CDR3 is TGTGCCAGCAGTTTAAAAGGGGCCCGAAATCAGCCCCAGCATTTT.

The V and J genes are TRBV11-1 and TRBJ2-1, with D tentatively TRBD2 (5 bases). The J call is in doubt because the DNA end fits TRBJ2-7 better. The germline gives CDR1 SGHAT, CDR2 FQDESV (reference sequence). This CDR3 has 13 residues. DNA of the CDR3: TGTGCCAGCAGCTTACAGGACTTTAATGAGCAGTACTTC. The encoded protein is CASSLQDFNEQYF.